This paragraph covers one T cell receptor (beta chain) sequence. Its matching antigen is unknown. The record originates from a study of identical twins. Overall study findings and caveats: In drawing conclusions, the study used cross-sectional statistical analysis and did not follow the same donors.

V lost 12 bases, J lost 6 bases, and 11 bases lay in between. This CDR3 is 11 amino acids long. Looked up from germline, CDR1 is KGHDR and CDR2 is SFDVKD. TCRdb re-called the 5' RACE reads with MiXCR, one entry per CDR3 protein. The sample records 450,000 to 650,000 distinct CDR3 sequences, roughly 9.5% being singletons. The sample also formed part of further work on yellow fever vaccine responses in identical twins. As reported in that work: Among the twins, the vaccine T cell response reportedly seemed partly convergent and partly personalized.

This chain joins TRBV24-1 and TRBJ2-1; D gene unclear. The specimen was PBMCs. This TCR came from a woman aged 18-30 years in good health. The CDR3 loop reads CASGPLNEQFF. In DNA form, the CDR3 reads TGTGCCTCAGGACCTCTCAATGAGCAGTTCTTC.